This T cell receptor (beta chain) was profiled in a study of T-cell reconstitution after alpha-beta-depleted transplantation in children. Trimming took 4 bases from V and 4 from J, leaving 11 bases between them. Germline values: CDR1 MNHNS, CDR2 SASEGT. The CDR3 has 14 residues. Molecular barcoding with unique molecular identifiers was used for the TCRbeta library. TCRdb fed the PCR reads into MiXCR, producing one record per CDR3 protein. The data contain fewer than 350,000 distinct CDR3 sequences, more than 9% of them singletons. This clonotype was seen at least ten times. No antigen is known for it. Overall study results and limits: Newly produced T cells mostly provided counts and TCRbeta diversity after one year, as hyperexpanded clones declined. Surviving recipient T cells and thymic progenitors produced the high day-60 TCRbeta diversity seen in some patients. Reported findings indicate that, about two months after transplant, alpha-beta T cells came from several hundred expanded clones, which were derived from non-depleted graft cells.

The receptor was derived from a male patient aged 2-10 years who had a stem cell transplant for chronic granulomatous disease, so the T cells may come from the graft donor. The J gene is TRBJ1-5, the V gene TRBV6-1, with D perhaps TRBD1 (5 bases). Source: peripheral blood, taken 180 days after TCRalphabeta/CD19-depleted stem cell transplant. The CDR3 DNA reads TGTGCCAGCAGTGTAGGGACGGAAAATCAGCCCCAGCATTTT. Residues: CASSVGTENQPQHF.